What follows are 21 T cell receptor beta chains derived from one specimen sequenced in a study of cytomegalovirus exposure and HLA in healthy donors. Researchers ran the PCR with 60 Vbeta and 13 Jbeta primers. Assay used: immunoSEQ multiplex PCR; TCRdb lists only in-frame clones, some missing. The repertoire consists of more than 90,000 clones, with 65% to 75% occurring once and the leading ten covering around 5%. Sequencing was carried out using PBMCs. The receptors here all came from a man aged 30 to 45 in good health and CMV-seropositive.

The chain recombines TRBV7-6 with TRBJ2-1, with a weak D call TRBD1 (5 bases). This CDR3 is 14 amino acids long. V was trimmed by 2 bases and J by 9 bases, leaving 14 bases between them. Per the germline V gene, CDR1 is SGHVS and CDR2 is FNYEAQ. This chain's CDR3 is CASSLPVGAVEQFF. In DNA, the CDR3 is TGTGCCAGCAGCTTACCTGTTGGGGCGGTTGAGCAGTTCTTC. The complete variable domain, with remaining parts taken from reference TRBV7-6 and TRBJ2-1, reads GAGVSQSPRYKVTKRGQDVALRCDPISGHVSLYWYRQALGQGPEFLTYFNYEAQQDKSGLPNDRFSAERPEGSISTLTIQRTEQRDSAMYRCASSLPVGAVEQFFGPGTRLTVL.

The chain links TRBV2 to TRBJ2-7, with a possible D match to TRBD2 (5 bases). Trimming took off 3 bases at V and 5 bases at J, with 8 bases between the two ends. The CDR3 sequence is 12 residues long. Germline V lookup: CDR1 SNHLY, CDR2 FYNNEI. The CDR3 loop is CASSEAGHEQYF. The CDR3 region has the DNA TGTGCCAGCAGTGAGGCGGGCCACGAGCAGTACTTC.

The V call is TRBV5-1, the J call TRBJ1-2; D remains ambiguous. Trimming cost V 0 bases and J 5 bases, with 8 bases left between them. Germline V gene lookup returns CDR1 SGHRS and CDR2 YFSETQ. The CDR3 totals 13 residues. CDR3 coding DNA: TGCGCCAGCAGCTTGGGGCAAGATTATGGCTACACCTTC. This translates into CASSLGQDYGYTF.

In DNA, the CDR3 is TGTGCCAGCAGATTACCGGGCAGGGACGAGCAGTACTTC. This codes for CASRLPGRDEQYF. The V call is TRBV28, the J call TRBJ2-7, with D tentatively TRBD1 (5 bases). The CDR3 runs to 13 residues. Trimming left V 6 bases short and J 5 bases short, with 14 bases between. Germline CDR1 reads MDHEN; CDR2 reads SYDVKM.

This chain joins TRBV10-3 and TRBJ2-7, with TRBD1 identical over 8 bases. The CDR3 sequence is 14 residues long. J gave up 1 base and V 10 bases, and 9 bases lay outside the gene matches. Germline V gene sequence: CDR1 ENHRY, CDR2 SYGVKD. In DNA, the CDR3 is TGTGCCACAGGGAGACAGGGGATATCCTACGAGCAGTACTTC. Translating it yields CATGRQGISYEQYF.

DNA for the CDR3: TGTGCCAGCAGTTCCGGACTAGCGGGGCGCACAGATACGCAGTATTTT. As protein: CASSSGLAGRTDTQYF. V gene TRBV28 combines with J gene TRBJ2-3, with 12 bases matching TRBD2. This CDR3 spans 16 amino acids. The V gene end was trimmed by 4 bases and the J gene end by 1 base; junction bases not matched to a gene: 3. CDR1 MDHEN and CDR2 SYDVKM come from the germline V gene.

V is TRBV29-1 and J is TRBJ2-1, with 13 bases aligning to TRBD2. This CDR3 has 20 residues. Unmatched junction bases numbered 17, after V lost 3 bases and J lost 3 bases. Per the germline V gene, CDR1 is SQVTM and CDR2 is ANQGSEA. The CDR3 reads CSVEVPTSGGAPSHYNEQFF. In DNA, the CDR3 is TGCAGCGTTGAGGTTCCTACTAGCGGGGGGGCCCCGAGTCACTACAATGAGCAGTTCTTC.

The gene calls are TRBV5-6 and TRBJ2-7; 9 nucleotides line up with TRBD2. The germline gives CDR1 SGHDT, CDR2 YYEEEE. This CDR3 spans 16 amino acids. Unmatched junction bases numbered 6, after V lost 0 bases and J lost 2 bases. The CDR3 loop is CASSLVASGEAYEQYF. The CDR3 bases are TGTGCCAGCAGCTTGGTAGCTAGCGGGGAGGCCTACGAGCAGTACTTC.

This clone has more than one count but fewer than ten. Different DNA sequences within this sample yield the same CDR3. J is TRBJ1-1 and V is TRBV6-6; unclear D gene. CDR3 size: 15 residues. The V and J ends lost 0 bases and 0 bases respectively, with 8 bases between them. From germline, CDR1 is MNHNY and CDR2 SVGAGI (reference sequence). The CDR3 loop is CASSYSTRMNTEAFF. DNA for the CDR3: TGTGCCAGCAGTTACTCGACACGGATGAACACTGAAGCTTTCTTT.

A single count supports this clone. This chain uses TRBV10-3 with TRBJ2-3; D is perhaps TRBD2 (6 bases). The CDR3 is 18 amino acids. In germline, CDR1 is ENHRY, CDR2 SYGVKD. V lost 8 bases and J 0 bases, leaving 24 bases between the germline ends. The CDR3 DNA is TGTGCCATCTCTTCGGGGGATGGAATCGGCTCCAGCACAGATACGCAGTATTTT. It codes for CAISSGDGIGSSTDTQYF.

This clone showed up just a few times. The chain combines TRBV18 with TRBJ1-3, with D unresolved. V was pared by 3 bases and J by 0 bases, with 9 bases between. The CDR3 sequence is 15 residues long. The germline V gene has CDR1 KGHSH and CDR2 LQKENI. CDR3 in amino acids: CASSPSRDSGNTIYF. As DNA, the CDR3 is TGTGCCAGCTCACCGAGCCGGGACTCTGGAAACACCATATATTTT. Full variable domain (missing parts from reference TRBV18 and TRBJ1-3): NAGVMQNPRHLVRRRGQEARLRCSPMKGHSHVYWYRQLPEEGLKFMVYLQKENIIDESGMPKERFSAEFPKEGPSILRIQQVVRGDSAAYFCASSPSRDSGNTIYFGEGSWLTVV.

The gene calls are TRBV5-5 and TRBJ1-3; D is perhaps TRBD1 (6 bases). Per germline, CDR1 SGHKS and CDR2 YYEKEE (reference sequence). Trimming stripped 4 bases from V and 1 base from J, with 12 bases between. The CDR3 consists of 15 residues. The CDR3 DNA reads as TGTGCCAGCAGCGAGCCTAGGGGGTCTGGAAACACCATATATTTT. It is translated as CASSEPRGSGNTIYF.

The J gene is TRBJ2-3, the V gene TRBV2; TRBD2 is a possible D gene (7 bases). This CDR3 has 14 residues. Per the germline V gene, CDR1 is SNHLY and CDR2 is FYNNEI. V gave up 11 bases and J gave up 0 bases, with 15 bases separating them. The CDR3 protein is CAGLWGGSTDTQYF. CDR3 coding DNA: TGTGCCGGGCTGTGGGGGGGCAGCACAGATACGCAGTATTTT.

The CDR3: CASSNPRGSTEAFF. In DNA, the CDR3 is TGTGCCAGCAGCAACCCCAGGGGATCCACTGAAGCTTTCTTT. The chain has TRBV21-1 and TRBJ1-1; TRBD1, the table's D call, was not compared with the DNA. TRBV21-1 is a listed pseudogene. The CDR3 is 14 amino acids.

The genes are TRBV29-1 and TRBJ1-2, with D perhaps matching TRBD1 (5 bases). Deletions cut 2 bases from V and 2 bases from J, with 6 bases between. The CDR3 extends over 12 amino acids. CDR1 and CDR2 from the germline V gene are SQVTM and ANQGSEA. The CDR3 is CSVESGNYGYTF. For the CDR3, the DNA is TGCAGCGTTGAATCAGGGAACTATGGCTACACCTTC.

This rearrangement joins TRBV11-2 to TRBJ2-5; possibly TRBD1 for D (6 bases). This CDR3 spans 13 amino acids. Germline V gene sequence: CDR1 SGHAT, CDR2 FQNNGV. Trimming removed 6 bases from V and 4 bases from J, with 12 bases in between. The CDR3 nucleotides are TGTGCCAGCAGTCCAGGGGTTCGAGAGACCCAGTACTTC. Its translation is CASSPGVRETQYF.

This sequence joins TRBV10-3 and TRBJ2-1; TRBD2 matches at 12 bases. The CDR3 runs 15 residues. Germline V lookup: CDR1 ENHRY, CDR2 SYGVKD. V trimming: 6 bases; J trimming: 7 bases; junction bases outside the gene matches: 7. CDR3 sequence reads: CAISSSGGASNEQFF. The CDR3 region has the DNA TGTGCCATCAGCTCTAGCGGGGGGGCCTCAAATGAGCAGTTCTTC.

This sequence joins TRBV19 and TRBJ1-1; 7 bases fit TRBD1. The germline gives CDR1 LNHDA, CDR2 SQIVND (reference sequence). The CDR3 is made up of 14 amino acids. V was pared by 6 bases and J by 0 bases, with 4 bases of the junction left unmatched. DNA of the CDR3: TGTGCCAGTAGCCGGACAGGACTGAACACTGAAGCTTTCTTT. Its protein is CASSRTGLNTEAFF.

This chain joins TRBV7-9 and TRBJ1-2, with 8 bases lining up with TRBD1. Trimming took 6 bases from V and 2 from J; bases not matched to a gene: 8. The length of the CDR3 is 15 residues. In germline, CDR1 is SEHNR, CDR2 FQNEAQ (reference sequence). The CDR3 reads CASSPTRTGNYGYTF. The CDR3 nucleotides read TGTGCCAGCAGTCCCACCAGGACAGGGAACTATGGCTACACCTTC. The whole variable domain, remainder taken from reference TRBV7-9 and TRBJ1-2, is DTGVSQNPRHKITKRGQNVTFRCDPISEHNRLYWYRQTLGQGPEFLTYFQNEAQLEKSRLLSDRFSAERPKGSFSTLEIQRTEQGDSAMYLCASSPTRTGNYGYTFGSGTRLTVV.

The V gene is TRBV11-2, the J gene TRBJ2-7; 11 positions agree with TRBD1. V shed 3 bases and J 5 bases; nucleotides not matched to a gene: 9. Per the germline V gene, CDR1 is SGHAT and CDR2 is FQNNGV. CDR3 length: 16 amino acids. CDR3 protein: CASSFRGTGGNNEQYF. Written as DNA, the CDR3 is TGTGCCAGCAGCTTCCGCGGGACAGGGGGTAACAACGAGCAGTACTTC.

V is TRBV4-1 and J is TRBJ2-2; 8 bases align to TRBD2. With 1 base clipped from V and 5 bases from J, the junction kept 9 bases outside the gene matches. Germline V CDR1 and CDR2: MGHRA, YSYEKL. The CDR3 length is 17 residues. The CDR3 DNA is TGCGCCAGCAGCCAAGGCCGGGGGGGCAGGCGAACCGGGGAGCTGTTTTTT. It encodes CASSQGRGGRRTGELFF.